This T cell receptor (beta chain) was identified in a study of response to subunit inactivated influenza vaccine. Findings and limits, study-wide: Researchers suggested that each seasonal influenza vaccination recruits few new T cells.

Germline CDR1 is SGHRS and CDR2 is YFSETQ. The CDR3 totals 17 residues. Trimming removed 4 bases from V and 5 bases from J, with 23 bases in between. This clonotype was seen at least ten times. Its antigen remains unknown. TCRdb re-called the RT-PCR reads with MiXCR, one entry per CDR3 protein. There are roughly 760,000 distinct CDR3 sequences in the sample; 20% to 25% occur only once, and roughly a tenth lies in the top ten. The sequence came from a man in his fifties who received an inactivated influenza vaccine. This specimen was PBMCs from blood, taken 4 to 6 days after vaccination. This rearrangement joins TRBV5-1 to TRBJ2-3, with D tentatively TRBD2 (6 bases). The CDR3 nucleotides are TGCGCCAGCAGCCAAGCGCCACTAGCAGCAACACGAGATACGCAGTATTTT. It codes for CASSQAPLAATRDTQYF.